The clone carrying this T cell receptor beta chain has just a few counts. Its matching antigen is unknown. The CDR3 length is 14 residues. The V end was cut by 5 bases, the J end by 4 bases, with 14 bases between. Germline V gene lookup returns CDR1 SGHVS and CDR2 FNYEAQ. This sample is part of a study of regulatory T cells in long-lasting Graves disease. Study-wide results and limits: Persistent disease was characterized by preferential usage of TRBV28, TRBJ1-2 and TRBJ2-5.

As to time point: persistent/refractory GD, antithyroid drugs over 5 years with positive TRAb. With RNA extracted from PBMCs as input, the TCR library was made. EDTA tubes held 7 to 9 milliliters of peripheral blood from each patient. Construction of the TCR beta libraries employed iRepertoire HTBI primers in conjunction with Arm-PCR of CDR3 regions. Authors' analysis steps: Samples collectively showed around 56 TRBV and approximately 15 TRBJ segments. TCRdb itself ran the multiplex PCR reads through MiXCR, one entry per CDR3 protein. The V and J calls were not made by the authors but by TCRdb's processing. The table lists about 310,000 distinct CDR3 sequences, under 25% of them singletons.

This sequence was found in a female donor with Graves disease. This specimen consisted of peripheral blood mononuclear cells (PBMCs), obtained when the disease was refractory, from a patient treated with antithyroid drugs. This chain uses TRBV7-6 with TRBJ2-5, with D unresolved. In DNA, the CDR3 is TGTGCCAGCAGCCACAAAAGGGAAGGAGAGACCCAGTACTTC. This encodes CASSHKREGETQYF.